This TCR beta chain was sequenced for a study of PD-1 blockade in classical Hodgkin lymphoma (dated by TCRdb to about 2020). For context, the study as a whole: Nivolumab dosing was 3 mg/kg intravenously every 2 weeks, continuing until either disease progression or unacceptable toxicity. A peripheral blood immune signature of response to PD-1 blockade in classical Hodgkin lymphoma was defined using TCR beta sequencing and CyTOF.

At least ten counts were recorded for this clone. The clone's antigen remains unknown. Per-base quality was not reported, and no clone a single base away is much larger than it. Taken from the germline V gene, the CDR1 and CDR2 loops are MNHEY and SVGAGI. There are 15 amino acids in the CDR3, from cysteine to phenylalanine inclusive. This entry keeps only the CDR3 DNA: 45 bases, framed from base 1. V trim: 4 bases; J trim: 2 bases; unmatched bases: 3. The paper as a whole reports these results and caveats: Baseline diversity similar to that of newly diagnosed patients was observed in trial patients achieving complete response, whereas significantly lower diversity was observed in partial responders and progressors. Newly diagnosed patients were reported to have lower baseline TCR diversity than healthy donors, and relapsed/refractory patients were reported to have lower baseline TCR diversity still. The study covered only a single clinical trial cohort, and the causes of the repertoire differences, possibly disease activity or prior therapy, were still not defined. Diversity was lower in patients who began nivolumab less than 1 year after ASCT, so these patients were left out of later analyses to avoid confounding by immune reconstitution. A significant rise by C4D1 was seen in CD4+ but not CD8+ TCR diversity (p=0.0027 vs p=0.16), with the rise being most apparent in complete responders (p=0.02).

This specimen's time point label, per the study, means: cycle 2 day 1 (C2D1) of nivolumab. Relapse after autologous stem cell transplantation had occurred in all trial patients, and cohorts A, B and C were distinguished by prior brentuximab vedotin exposure. The trial cohort included 55 to 65 patients with relapsed/refractory classical Hodgkin lymphoma, and each patient had a best overall response of complete response, partial response or progressive disease. In the multi-cohort phase II CheckMate 205 trial, trial patients received single-agent nivolumab. An independent review committee assessed best overall response by applying the 2007 International Working Group response criteria. Trial PBMCs were obtained immediately prior to nivolumab initiation (C1D1) and on therapy at cycle 2 day 1 and cycle 4 day 1. Peripheral blood was collected in 8 mL Vacutainer Cell Preparation Tubes, from which PBMCs were isolated by centrifugation and then cryopreserved.

Genomic DNA was isolated using the Qiagen DNeasy kit from unsorted PBMCs as well as from negatively selected CD4+ and CD8+ fractions. Amplification of TCR beta CDR3 regions was done by immunoSEQ multiplex PCR with primers that anneal to V and J segments. A synthetic immune receptor repertoire was used to minimize amplification bias, and any remaining bias was removed computationally after sequencing. The authors' analysis ran thus. Repertoire diversity was quantified as the Shannon entropy index using custom Python scripts. The unsorted, CD4+ and CD8+ repertoires were each analyzed separately, with the exception of combined analyses, where CD4+ and CD8+ sequences were merged in silico. Clonal expansion was defined as a frequency increase of at least 2-fold after treatment compared with C1D1, and clones undetected at baseline were assigned a pseudocount of 0.5. Clones with 0 or 1 copy at C1D1 were classified as singleton clones, and clones with 2 or more copies were classified as non-singleton clones. Clones expanded in unsorted samples were annotated as CD4+, CD8+ or unknown by matching protein sequences in sorted samples from the same patient. Wilcoxon tests on paired samples were used to test diversity changes from C1D1 to C4D1. This immuneACCESS table, as held by TCRdb, lists in-frame sequences with V and J called but not all clones. Of the missing ones, under half trace to an unresolved V gene in checked studies; the others have no known cause. D and trimming come from the DNA, and the V and J calls and clone size come from that table. This sample is represented by about 150,000 clones; less than 80% of them were singletons. The ten most abundant clones make up 7.5% to 10% of the sample.

The receptor's source is a human donor with classical Hodgkin lymphoma. This specimen was peripheral blood mononuclear cells (PBMCs), taken before the second cycle of nivolumab. The rearranged chain carries TRBV6-5 and TRBJ2-5, and 11 bases in between align with TRBD2. The CDR3 corresponds to CASSFPSGGQETQYF. DNA sequence: TGTGCCAGCAGTTTCCCTAGCGGGGGGCAAGAGACCCAGTACTTC.